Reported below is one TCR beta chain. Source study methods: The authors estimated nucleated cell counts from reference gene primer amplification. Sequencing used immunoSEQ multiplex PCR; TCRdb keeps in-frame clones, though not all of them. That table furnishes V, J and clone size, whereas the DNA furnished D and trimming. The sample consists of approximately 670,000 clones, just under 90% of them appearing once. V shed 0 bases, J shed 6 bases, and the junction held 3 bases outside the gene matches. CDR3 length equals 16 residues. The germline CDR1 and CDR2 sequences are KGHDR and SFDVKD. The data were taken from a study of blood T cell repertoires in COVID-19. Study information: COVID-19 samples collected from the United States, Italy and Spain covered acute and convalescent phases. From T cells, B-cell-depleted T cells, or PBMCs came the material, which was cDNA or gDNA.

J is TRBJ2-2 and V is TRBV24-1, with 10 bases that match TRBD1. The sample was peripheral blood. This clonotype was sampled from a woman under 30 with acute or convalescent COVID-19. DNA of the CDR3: TGTGCCACCAGTGATTTGTCCGGGACAGGGGCCGGGGAGCTGTTTTTT. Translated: CATSDLSGTGAGELFF.